This entry is about one T cell receptor beta chain. This sample was included in a study of T cells after yellow fever vaccination. In germline, CDR1 is SGHTA, CDR2 FQGNSA. Trimming cost V 0 bases and J 5 bases, with 13 bases left between them. The CDR3 has 15 amino acids. A universal primer site and UMIs were added as TCR cDNA was made by 5'RACE template switching. TCRdb called the 5' RACE reads again in MiXCR, with one record for every CDR3 protein. The sample holds 45,000 to 65,000 distinct CDR3 sequences, 6.6% seen once. The source of this sequence is a man between 18 and 29 years old who received the YFV17D yellow fever vaccine. Sequenced material: CD8+ T cells not binding an NS4B(214-222) dextramer, sorted from PBMCs, taken roughly 45 days after the first yellow fever vaccination. The chain is built from TRBV7-2 and TRBJ1-2, with D hard to call. The CDR3 coding sequence is TGTGCCAGCAGCTTAGCTCTCACTCTGGGATATGGCTACACCTTC. Translated, it gives CASSLALTLGYGYTF.